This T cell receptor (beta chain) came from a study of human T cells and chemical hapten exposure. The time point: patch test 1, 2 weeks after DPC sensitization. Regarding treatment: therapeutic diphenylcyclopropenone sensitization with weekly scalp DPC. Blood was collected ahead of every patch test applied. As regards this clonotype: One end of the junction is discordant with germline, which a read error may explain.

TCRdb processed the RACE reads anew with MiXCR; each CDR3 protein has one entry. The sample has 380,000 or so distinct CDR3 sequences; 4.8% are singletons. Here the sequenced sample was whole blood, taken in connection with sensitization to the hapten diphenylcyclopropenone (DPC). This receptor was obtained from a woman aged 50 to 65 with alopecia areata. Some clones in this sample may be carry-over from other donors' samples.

The DNA for the CDR3 is TGTGACAGCAGCTTAGGACAGGGGGCAAATCAGCCCCAGCATTTT. Translation: CDSSLGQGANQPQHF. This chain uses TRBV7-2 with TRBJ1-5; 11 bases line up with TRBD1. The CDR3 is 15 residues long. Germline-derived CDR1 and CDR2 are SGHTA and FQGNSA.